The clone carrying this TCR beta chain was detected ten times or more. Its antigen is as yet unknown. This CDR3 spans 18 amino acids. Germline CDR1 reads SGHRS; CDR2 reads YFSETQ. The ends lost 1 base at V and 1 base at J; junction bases unmatched: 9. Primers used in a second PCR of roughly 6 to 11 cycles were a sample-barcoded 5' primer and a J-beta primer mix. MiXCR was run by TCRdb on the 5' RACE reads, yielding one entry per CDR3 protein. Altogether 590,000 or so distinct CDR3 sequences are present, 25% to 35% being singletons, with the ten largest covering approximately 15%. This record comes from a study of blood T cells in healthy people across ages. Findings and limits, study-wide: The percentage of naive T cells correlated strongly with TCR beta diversity. Unsorted PBMC material precluded a definitive naive versus antigen-experienced comparison. Estimates drawn from one million T cells were deemed to understate diversity.

The chain couples TRBV5-1 to TRBJ2-1; 9 bases are shared with TRBD2. This TCR was recovered from a woman aged 80 or older in good health. The sequencing sample was made of blood. The CDR3 bases are TGCGCCAGCAGCTTGAATAGCGGGGGAGGAGGGTCCTACAATGAGCAGTTCTTC. Its translation: CASSLNSGGGGSYNEQFF.